This T cell receptor (beta chain) emerged from a study of cytomegalovirus exposure and HLA in healthy donors. General study points: Relative to equally common others, HLA-associated TCR beta chains showed greater clonal expansion in a later analysis. The likely explanation for a cluster of highly shared sequence variants was sequencing artifact. Most TCR sequences proved rare, with some public TCRs found in many donors.

CDR1 SGHTA and CDR2 FQGNSA come from the germline V gene. V shed 5 bases and J shed 1 base, with 12 bases lying between them. The CDR3 has 16 amino acids. A remark on this clone: Its matching antigen is unknown.

Use of 60 Vbeta and 13 Jbeta primers characterized the PCR. Method: immunoSEQ multiplex PCR; TCRdb's copy keeps in-frame clones and lacks some. The sample contains approximately 150,000 clones, approximately 80% of which appear only once. Sequenced material: PBMCs. The V and J genes are TRBV7-2 and TRBJ2-6; weak D call: TRBD2 (5 bases). The receptor was derived from a woman in her twenties or thirties in good health and CMV-seropositive. The CDR3 nucleotides are TGTGCCAGCAGCCCCCTTCGAGGGTCTGGGGCCAACGTCCTGACTTTC. Its protein product is CASSPLRGSGANVLTF.